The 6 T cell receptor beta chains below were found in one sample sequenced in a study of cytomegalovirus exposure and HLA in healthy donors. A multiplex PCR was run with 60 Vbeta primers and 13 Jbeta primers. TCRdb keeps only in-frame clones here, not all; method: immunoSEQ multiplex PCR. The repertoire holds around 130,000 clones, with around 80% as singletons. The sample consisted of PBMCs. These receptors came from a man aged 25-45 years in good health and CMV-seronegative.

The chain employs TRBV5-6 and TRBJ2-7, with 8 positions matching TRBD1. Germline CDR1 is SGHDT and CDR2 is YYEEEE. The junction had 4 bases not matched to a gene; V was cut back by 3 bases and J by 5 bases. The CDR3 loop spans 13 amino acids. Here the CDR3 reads CASSSDRVDEQYF. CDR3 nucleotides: TGTGCCAGCAGCTCGGACAGGGTCGACGAGCAGTACTTC.

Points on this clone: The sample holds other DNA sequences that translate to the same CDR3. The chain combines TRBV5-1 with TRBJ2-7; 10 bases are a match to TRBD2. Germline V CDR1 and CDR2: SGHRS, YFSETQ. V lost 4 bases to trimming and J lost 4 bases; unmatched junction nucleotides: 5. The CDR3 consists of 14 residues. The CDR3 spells CASSLSGGAYEQYF. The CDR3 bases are TGCGCCAGCAGCCTGAGCGGGGGGGCGTACGAGCAGTACTTC.

The CDR3 coding sequence is TGTGCCAGCAGCTTAGAATTTCTTTACGAGCAGTACTTC. Translating it yields CASSLEFLYEQYF. The chain combines TRBV7-2 with TRBJ2-7, with D unresolved. V lost 1 base and J 4 bases, leaving 8 bases between the germline ends. This CDR3 has 13 amino acids. CDR1 and CDR2 (germline): SGHTA, FQGNSA.

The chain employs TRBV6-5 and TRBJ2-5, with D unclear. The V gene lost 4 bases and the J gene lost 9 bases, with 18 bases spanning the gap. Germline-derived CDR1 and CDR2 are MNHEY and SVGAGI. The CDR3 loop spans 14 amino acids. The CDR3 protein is CASSSSGSPFPQYF. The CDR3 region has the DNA TGTGCCAGCAGTTCCTCCGGTAGCCCATTTCCCCAGTACTTC.

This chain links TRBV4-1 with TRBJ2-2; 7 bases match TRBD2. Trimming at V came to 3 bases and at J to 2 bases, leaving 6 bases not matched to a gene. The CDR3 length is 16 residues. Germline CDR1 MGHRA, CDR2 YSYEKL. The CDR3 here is CASSHPTSSNTGELFF. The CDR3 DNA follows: TGCGCCAGCAGCCACCCGACTAGCTCTAACACCGGGGAGCTGTTTTTT.

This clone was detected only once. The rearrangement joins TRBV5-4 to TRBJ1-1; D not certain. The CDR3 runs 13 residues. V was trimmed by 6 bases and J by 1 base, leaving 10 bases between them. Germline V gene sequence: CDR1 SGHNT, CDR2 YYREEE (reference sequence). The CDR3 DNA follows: TGTGCCAGCACCCGTGGCGGGAACACTGAAGCTTTCTTT. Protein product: CASTRGGNTEAFF.